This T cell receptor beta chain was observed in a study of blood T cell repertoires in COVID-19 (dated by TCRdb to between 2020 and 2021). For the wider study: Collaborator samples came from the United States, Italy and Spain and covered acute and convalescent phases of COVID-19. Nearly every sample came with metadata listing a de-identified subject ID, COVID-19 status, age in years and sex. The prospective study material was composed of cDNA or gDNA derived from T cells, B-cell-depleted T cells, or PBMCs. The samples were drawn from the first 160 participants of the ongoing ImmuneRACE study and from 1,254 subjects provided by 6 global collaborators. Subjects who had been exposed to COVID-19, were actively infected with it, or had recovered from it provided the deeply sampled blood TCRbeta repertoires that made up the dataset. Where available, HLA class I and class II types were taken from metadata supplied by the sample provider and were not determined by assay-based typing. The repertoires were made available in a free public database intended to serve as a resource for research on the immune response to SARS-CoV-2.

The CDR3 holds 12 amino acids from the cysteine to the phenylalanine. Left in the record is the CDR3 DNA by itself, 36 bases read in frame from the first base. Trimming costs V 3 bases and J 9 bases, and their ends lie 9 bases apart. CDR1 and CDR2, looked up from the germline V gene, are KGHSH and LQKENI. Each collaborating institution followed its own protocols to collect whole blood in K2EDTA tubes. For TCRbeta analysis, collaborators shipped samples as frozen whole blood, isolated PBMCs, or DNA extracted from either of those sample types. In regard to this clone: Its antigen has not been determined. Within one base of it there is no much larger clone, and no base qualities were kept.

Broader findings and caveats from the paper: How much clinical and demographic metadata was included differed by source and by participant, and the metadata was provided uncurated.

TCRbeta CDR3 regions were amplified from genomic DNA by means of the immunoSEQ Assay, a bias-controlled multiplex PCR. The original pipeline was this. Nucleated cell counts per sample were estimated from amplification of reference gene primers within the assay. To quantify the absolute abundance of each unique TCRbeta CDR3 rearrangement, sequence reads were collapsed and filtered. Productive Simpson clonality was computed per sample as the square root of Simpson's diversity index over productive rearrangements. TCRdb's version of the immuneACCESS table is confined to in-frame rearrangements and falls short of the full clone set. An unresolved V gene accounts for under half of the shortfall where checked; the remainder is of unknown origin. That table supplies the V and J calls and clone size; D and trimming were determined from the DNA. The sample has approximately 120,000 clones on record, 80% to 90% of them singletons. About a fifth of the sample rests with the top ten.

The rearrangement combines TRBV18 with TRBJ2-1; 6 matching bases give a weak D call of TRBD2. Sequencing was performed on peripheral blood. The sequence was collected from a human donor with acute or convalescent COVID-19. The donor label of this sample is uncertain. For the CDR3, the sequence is CASSPQTSEQFF. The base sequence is TGTGCCAGCTCACCTCAGACTAGTGAGCAGTTCTTC.